The 26 T cell receptor beta chains presented below share a single source sample, sequenced in a study of CXCR3-negative and CXCR3-positive naive CD8 T cells. The study's findings and limits: Against CXCR3-negative naive cells, CXCR3-positive naive cells showed more hydrophobic TRB CDR3s.

Researchers prepared the TRB cDNA libraries using 5' RACE with UMI labels. Following a re-call of the 5' RACE reads, TCRdb has one entry per CDR3 protein and lacks DNA. Its table lists some 150,000 distinct CDR3 sequences. Their recognized antigens are unknown. Sequencing used naive CXCR3+ CD8+ T cells from blood. Subset here: CD45RO-CCR7+CD27+CD95- naive CD8+ T cells expressing CXCR3 (TNR3+). Source of these receptors: a human donor in good health. Some clones in this sample may be carry-over from other donors' samples.

The chain carries TRBV7-2 and TRBJ2-3; TCRdb's assignment of TRBD1 cannot be checked, as there is no DNA. From germline, CDR1 is SGHTA and CDR2 FQGNSA. The CDR3 totals 16 residues. Here the CDR3 reads CASGFIPGPSSDTQYF. Drawing the rest from reference TRBV7-2 and TRBJ2-3, the complete variable domain is GAGVSQSPSNKVTEKGKDVELRCDPISGHTALYWYRQSLGQGLEFLIYFQGNSAPDKSGLPSDRFSAERTGGSVSTLTIQRTQQEDSAVYLCASGFIPGPSSDTQYFGPGTRLTVL.

The chain is built from TRBV7-9 and TRBJ2-5. This CDR3 has 14 residues. CDR1 is SEHNR, CDR2 FQNEAQ, per germline (reference sequence). Here the CDR3 reads CASSSAGIQETQYF.

The chain combines TRBV7-6 with TRBJ2-6. This CDR3 has 17 amino acids. Germline values: CDR1 SGHVS, CDR2 FNYEAQ. The CDR3 loop is CASSLFQPCSGANVLTF.

The rearrangement joins TRBV4-1 to TRBJ1-1. This CDR3 spans 14 amino acids. Germline CDR1 MGHRA, CDR2 YSYEKL. CDR3 sequence reads: CASSQEVLPDEAFF.

This chain joins TRBV4-2 and TRBJ2-7. The CDR3 runs to 13 residues. CDR1 and CDR2 (germline): LGHNA, YNFKEQ. The CDR3 loop is CASSPEKSYEQYF.

The CDR3 loop reads CASSMTETNTEAFF. The rearrangement uses TRBV5-1 and TRBJ1-1. The CDR3 sequence is 14 residues long. Germline V gene lookup returns CDR1 SGHRS and CDR2 YFSETQ.

The chain has TRBV10-3 and TRBJ2-7; as DNA is missing, the TRBD2 call by TCRdb cannot be tested. Germline CDR1 ENHRY, CDR2 SYGVKD. The CDR3 runs 16 residues. This chain's CDR3 is CATTGTSGALSYEQYF.

The rearrangement links TRBV28 to TRBJ2-1; the TCRdb D gene call, TRBD2, has no DNA to confirm it. CDR1 is MDHEN, CDR2 SYDVKM, per germline. The CDR3 is made up of 16 amino acids. The CDR3 region is CASSLGATSGYNEQFF. Drawing the rest from reference TRBV28 and TRBJ2-1, the complete variable domain is DVKVTQSSRYLVKRTGEKVFLECVQDMDHENMFWYRQDPGLGLRLIYFSYDVKMKEKGDIPEGYSVSREKKERFSLILESASTNQTSMYLCASSLGATSGYNEQFFGPGTRLTVL.

The chain recombines TRBV3-1 with TRBJ1-1; TCRdb calls TRBD1, which cannot be checked without DNA. Germline V gene data show CDR1 as LGHDT and CDR2 as YNNKEL (reference sequence). The CDR3 is made up of 15 amino acids. CDR3: CASSHPTGGRTEAFF.

This chain links TRBV27 with TRBJ1-5; lacking DNA, the TRBD1 call made by TCRdb goes unchecked. Germline CDR1 is MNHEY and CDR2 is SMNVEV (reference sequence). The CDR3 has 16 residues. This CDR3 is CASSLSPGGHNQPQHF.

This rearrangement joins TRBV15 to TRBJ1-4; TCRdb lists TRBD1, though no DNA is available to test this call. Germline-derived CDR1 and CDR2 are LNHNV and YYDKDF (reference sequence). The CDR3 covers 13 residues. The CDR3 loop is CATSTVTGKKLFF. Full variable domain (remainder filled in from reference TRBV15 and TRBJ1-4): DAMVIQNPRYQVTQFGKPVTLSCSQTLNHNVMYWYQQKSSQAPKLLFHYYDKDFNNEADTPDNFQSRRPNTSFCFLDIRSPGLGDTAMYLCATSTVTGKKLFFGSGTQLSVL.

The chain carries TRBV20-1 and TRBJ2-7; TCRdb selects TRBD1, and the lack of DNA leaves this call unchecked. The germline gives CDR1 DFQATT, CDR2 SNEGSKA (reference sequence). The CDR3 contains 15 residues. The CDR3 reads CSAAALTGLSYEQYF.

The genes are TRBV29-1 and TRBJ2-3. The CDR3 extends over 11 amino acids. Germline V gene lookup returns CDR1 SQVTM and CDR2 ANQGSEA. The CDR3 loop is CSVRSPDTQYF.

J is TRBJ2-5 and V is TRBV7-2; checking the TCRdb D call of TRBD1 is not possible without DNA. The CDR3 is 13 amino acids. CDR1 is SGHTA and CDR2 is FQGNSA in the germline V gene. This CDR3 reads CASSFWATETQYF.

V gene TRBV5-6 combines with J gene TRBJ2-2; checking the TCRdb D call of TRBD1 is not possible without DNA. Germline CDR1 and CDR2: SGHDT and YYEEEE. This CDR3 contains 18 residues. The CDR3 region is CASRQSFYRDRDTGELFF. Together with reference TRBV5-6 and TRBJ2-2, the CDR3 gives the full variable domain: DAGVTQSPTHLIKTRGQQVTLRCSPKSGHDTVSWYQQALGQGPQFIFQYYEEEERQRGNFPDRFSGHQFPNYSSELNVNALLLGDSALYLCASRQSFYRDRDTGELFFGEGSRLTVL.

This chain joins TRBV23-1 and TRBJ2-1; TCRdb gives TRBD1 as the D gene, but with no DNA this cannot be confirmed. TRBV23-1 is an ORF, with its function uncertain. The CDR3 spans 15 residues. The CDR3 protein is CASSPHRTEYNEQFF.

The V call is TRBV19, the J call TRBJ2-5; the TRBD1 assignment by TCRdb is unverifiable without DNA. There are 14 residues in the CDR3. Looked up from germline, CDR1 is LNHDA and CDR2 is SQIVND (reference sequence). The CDR3 sequence is CASSIVGGQETQYF. Complete variable domain (other parts from reference TRBV19 and TRBJ2-5): DGGITQSPKYLFRKEGQNVTLSCEQNLNHDAMYWYRQDPGQGLRLIYYSQIVNDFQKGDIAEGYSVSREKKESFPLTVTSAQKNPTAFYLCASSIVGGQETQYFGPGTRLLVL.

The V call is TRBV7-2, the J call TRBJ2-1. This CDR3 has 12 amino acids. The germline gives CDR1 SGHTA, CDR2 FQGNSA. CDR3 sequence reads: CASSLDYREQFF.

The chain recombines TRBV9 with TRBJ2-5; the D gene TCRdb calls, TRBD1, cannot be checked with no DNA. The CDR3 has 14 residues. Germline CDR1 and CDR2: SGDLS and YYNGEE. CDR3 sequence: CASSPGPTGETQYF.

The chain joins TRBV20-1 to TRBJ2-7; there is no DNA to check the TCRdb D call of TRBD2. Germline V gene data show CDR1 as DFQATT and CDR2 as SNEGSKA (reference sequence). The CDR3 has 14 residues. CDR3 region: CSAAAGGLSSEQYF.

The J gene is TRBJ2-7, the V gene TRBV5-1; TCRdb gives TRBD1 as the D gene, but with no DNA this cannot be confirmed. Germline V CDR1 and CDR2: SGHRS, YFSETQ. CDR3 size: 16 residues. The CDR3 spells CASSLEFGTGTYEQYF.

The gene calls are TRBV29-1 and TRBJ2-3; the TCRdb call, TRBD1, lacks DNA for checking. Germline CDR1 SQVTM, CDR2 ANQGSEA. CDR3 length equals 15 residues. The chain's CDR3 is CSVEFLDRVSYTQYF.

The V and J genes are TRBV27 and TRBJ2-7; checking the TCRdb D call of TRBD1 is not possible without DNA. Germline V lookup: CDR1 MNHEY, CDR2 SMNVEV (reference sequence). CDR3 length: 15 amino acids. This chain's CDR3 is CASSVTAGPNYEQYF.

The chain couples TRBV18 to TRBJ2-6. CDR3 size: 15 residues. Germline V gene sequence: CDR1 KGHSH, CDR2 LQKENI. The CDR3 is CASPRQGSGANVLTF. Combining the CDR3 with reference TRBV18 and TRBJ2-6 gives the whole variable domain NAGVMQNPRHLVRRRGQEARLRCSPMKGHSHVYWYRQLPEEGLKFMVYLQKENIIDESGMPKERFSAEFPKEGPSILRIQQVVRGDSAAYFCASPRQGSGANVLTFGAGSRLTVL.

The chain joins TRBV11-2 to TRBJ2-5; absent DNA, TCRdb's TRBD1 call cannot be checked. The CDR3 extends over 14 amino acids. CDR1 is SGHAT and CDR2 is FQNNGV in the germline V gene. The CDR3 sequence is CASSRTRAQETQYF. Variable domain in full (rest from reference TRBV11-2 and TRBJ2-5): EAGVAQSPRYKIIEKRQSVAFWCNPISGHATLYWYQQILGQGPKLLIQFQNNGVVDDSQLPKDRFSAERLKGVDSTLKIQPAKLEDSAVYLCASSRTRAQETQYFGPGTRLLVL.

The chain couples TRBV5-1 to TRBJ2-1; TCRdb designates TRBD1, a call that cannot be tested without DNA. CDR1 SGHRS and CDR2 YFSETQ come from the germline V gene. The CDR3 contains 16 residues. This CDR3 is CASSFLGDRAYNEQFF.